The 30 T cell receptor beta chains below were found in one sample sequenced in a study of blood T cell repertoires in COVID-19. Assay used: immunoSEQ multiplex PCR; TCRdb lists only in-frame clones, some missing. The table has under 200,000 clones, roughly 84% seen once. The specimen was peripheral blood. The receptors here all came from a man aged 55-75 years who had recovered from COVID-19.

This clone was found once. The chain employs TRBV12-3 or TRBV12-4 and TRBJ2-1; perhaps TRBD2 as D (6 bases). V was cut by 6 bases and J by 4 bases, with 10 bases left in between. The length of the CDR3 is 13 residues. This CDR3 reads CASSRDFYNEQFF. In DNA, the CDR3 is TGTGCCAGCAGCAGGGACTTTTACAATGAGCAGTTCTTC.

This rearrangement joins TRBV24-1 to TRBJ1-5; TRBD1 aligns across 11 bases. The CDR3 is made up of 16 amino acids. V gave up 4 bases and J gave up 6 bases; unmatched junction bases: 7. Germline CDR1 reads KGHDR; CDR2 reads SFDVKD. The DNA of the CDR3 is TGTGCCACCAGTGACCAGGGACAGGGGGTAGGTCAGCCCCAGCATTTT. Amino acids: CATSDQGQGVGQPQHF.

CDR3 DNA: TGTGCCAGCATCGACCAGGGTGTCGGTAATGAAAAACTGTTTTTT. Translated, it gives CASIDQGVGNEKLFF. The chain couples TRBV6-6 to TRBJ1-4; D perhaps matches TRBD1 (5 bases). Trimming took 7 bases from V and 4 from J, leaving 16 bases between them. Looked up from germline, CDR1 is MNHNY and CDR2 is SVGAGI (reference sequence). The CDR3 is 15 amino acids.

This chain connects TRBV11-3 to TRBJ2-5; tentative D call: TRBD1 (5 bases). The CDR3 is 12 residues long. Germline CDR1 SGHNT, CDR2 YENEEA. Trimming cost V 2 bases and J 4 bases, with 5 bases left between them. The CDR3 DNA sequence: TGTGCCAGCAGCTTAAGGGGAGAGACCCAGTACTTC. It translates to CASSLRGETQYF. The whole variable domain, filled in from reference TRBV11-3 and TRBJ2-5, reads EAGVVQSPRYKIIEKKQPVAFWCNPISGHNTLYWYLQNLGQGPELLIRYENEEAVDDSQLPKDRFSAERLKGVDSTLKIQPAELGDSAVYLCASSLRGETQYFGPGTRLLVL.

V gene TRBV6-5 combines with J gene TRBJ1-1; D gene uncertain. V shed 3 bases and J shed 7 bases, with 9 bases lying between them. CDR1 is MNHEY and CDR2 is SVGAGI in the germline V gene. This CDR3 spans 12 amino acids. The CDR3 nucleotides are TGTGCCAGCAGTTATTCTCCTAATGAAGCTTTCTTT. Translation gives CASSYSPNEAFF.

The chain couples TRBV4-2 to TRBJ2-4; no firm D call. Trimming shortened V by 0 bases and J by 0 bases, and 18 bases separated the two germline ends. CDR1 is LGHNA, CDR2 YNFKEQ, per germline. This CDR3 contains 19 residues. The CDR3: CASSQEILIEALAKNIQYF. CDR3 bases: TGTGCCAGCAGCCAAGAGATCCTTATCGAAGCTCTAGCCAAAAACATTCAGTACTTC.

The V call is TRBV14, the J call TRBJ1-4, with D maybe TRBD1 (5 bases). Germline lookup yields CDR1 SGHDN and CDR2 FVKESK. V was shortened by 3 bases and J by 2 bases, with 13 bases between the two germline ends. This CDR3 spans 16 amino acids. The CDR3 nucleotides read TGTGCCAGCAGCCATTACACGGGGGGGACTAATGAAAAACTGTTTTTT. Translated: CASSHYTGGTNEKLFF.

This clone was observed a single time. The V call is TRBV29-1, the J call TRBJ1-1; TRBD1 might be the D (6 bases). The germline V gene has CDR1 SQVTM and CDR2 ANQGSEA. Trimming removed 4 bases from V and 1 base from J, with 13 bases in between. This CDR3 has 14 amino acids. The CDR3 here is CSVGDNRANTEAFF. Written as DNA, the CDR3 is TGCAGCGTTGGGGACAACAGGGCGAACACTGAAGCTTTCTTT. Complete variable domain (other parts from reference TRBV29-1 and TRBJ1-1): SAVISQKPSRDICQRGTSLTIQCQVDSQVTMMFWYRQQPGQSLTLIATANQGSEATYESGFVIDKFPISRPNLTFSTLTVSNMSPEDSSIYLCSVGDNRANTEAFFGQGTRLTVV.

V usage is TRBV7-2 and J usage is TRBJ2-1, with a possible D match to TRBD2 (5 bases). In germline, CDR1 is SGHTA, CDR2 FQGNSA. The CDR3 has 17 residues. V shed 2 bases and J shed 3 bases, with 17 bases lying between them. The CDR3 bases are TGTGCCAGCAGCTTATCCCGCGTCGGGGTCGGCTACAATGAGCAGTTCTTC. Translating it yields CASSLSRVGVGYNEQFF.

J is TRBJ2-5 and V is TRBV5-1; TRBD1 is a possible D gene (6 bases). This CDR3 spans 15 amino acids. V was shortened by 0 bases and J by 2 bases, with 11 bases between the two germline ends. The germline V gene encodes CDR1 SGHRS and CDR2 YFSETQ. This CDR3 is CASSLETGQQETQYF. DNA of the CDR3: TGCGCCAGCAGCTTGGAGACAGGTCAACAAGAGACCCAGTACTTC.

The V and J genes are TRBV4-1 and TRBJ1-1, with D perhaps TRBD1 (5 bases). Between the trimmed V and J ends, which lost 3 bases and 1 base, there was a span of 9 bases. The germline V gene encodes CDR1 MGHRA and CDR2 YSYEKL. This CDR3 is 14 amino acids long. CDR3 protein: CASSQLQGNTEAFF. CDR3 in DNA: TGCGCCAGCAGCCAGTTGCAGGGGAACACTGAAGCTTTCTTT.

This chain connects TRBV5-6 to TRBJ2-3; 7 bases fit TRBD2. The germline V gene encodes CDR1 SGHDT and CDR2 YYEEEE. After removal of 2 bases from V and 4 bases from J, the junction contained 10 bases not matched to a gene. The CDR3 consists of 16 residues. The CDR3: CASSFKGLAVADTQYF. The CDR3 bases are TGTGCCAGCAGCTTCAAGGGGCTAGCGGTCGCAGATACGCAGTATTTT.

The chain couples TRBV12-3 or TRBV12-4 to TRBJ2-5; D is unresolved. The CDR3 covers 13 residues. Trimming took off 5 bases at V and 5 bases at J, with 12 bases between the two ends. For the CDR3, the DNA is TGTGCCAGCAGTCCTGCCCTACGGGAGACCCAGTACTTC. This sequence encodes CASSPALRETQYF.

The V call is TRBV18, the J call TRBJ1-5; no clear D. V lost 5 bases, J lost 5 bases, and 10 bases lay in between. Germline-derived CDR1 and CDR2 are KGHSH and LQKENI. CDR3 length equals 13 residues. CDR3 sequence reads: CASSRSTDQPQHF. CDR3 sequence (DNA): TGTGCCAGCTCAAGGAGTACCGATCAGCCCCAGCATTTT.

The chain carries TRBV7-8 and TRBJ2-4; D not resolved. Germline values: CDR1 SGHVS, CDR2 FQNEAQ. Between the trimmed V and J ends, which lost 5 bases and 6 bases, there was a span of 11 bases. CDR3 size: 13 residues. This chain's CDR3 is CASSPERRNIQYF. The CDR3 DNA follows: TGTGCCAGCAGCCCTGAGAGGAGAAACATTCAGTACTTC. Drawing the rest from reference TRBV7-8 and TRBJ2-4, the complete variable domain is GAGVSQSPRYKVAKRGQDVALRCDPISGHVSLFWYQQALGQGPEFLTYFQNEAQLDKSGLPSDRFFAERPEGSVSTLKIQRTQQEDSAVYLCASSPERRNIQYFGAGTRLSVL.

This clone was counted once. The chain carries TRBV18 and TRBJ1-5; D call uncertain. Looked up from germline, CDR1 is KGHSH and CDR2 is LQKENI. This CDR3 is 16 amino acids long. Between the trimmed V and J ends, which lost 5 bases and 4 bases, there was a span of 18 bases. The CDR3 here is CASSSQATGNNQPQHF. Written as DNA, the CDR3 is TGTGCCAGCTCATCCCAGGCGACCGGGAATAATCAGCCCCAGCATTTT.

This sequence joins TRBV5-1 and TRBJ2-3; TRBD2 aligns across 15 bases. Unmatched junction bases numbered 6, after V lost 5 bases and J lost 5 bases. The germline V gene has CDR1 SGHRS and CDR2 YFSETQ. This CDR3 contains 16 residues. In DNA, the CDR3 is TGCGCCAGCAGATTTGGACTAGCGGGGGGGTTAGATACGCAGTATTTT. Translated: CASRFGLAGGLDTQYF.

The chain couples TRBV7-2 to TRBJ2-1; 7 bases match TRBD2. The CDR3 totals 17 residues. The germline gives CDR1 SGHTA, CDR2 FQGNSA. V was pared by 5 bases and J by 2 bases, with 12 bases of the junction left unmatched. DNA for the CDR3: TGTGCCAGCAGCGCCAAAGCGGGGACCACCCCCTACAATGAGCAGTTCTTC. Translating it yields CASSAKAGTTPYNEQFF.

This rearrangement joins TRBV4-2 to TRBJ2-3; possible D gene TRBD2, 7 bases. The CDR3 is made up of 15 amino acids. The ends were cut back, 6 bases at V and 5 bases at J, with 18 bases in the middle. Germline V CDR1 and CDR2: LGHNA, YNFKEQ. CDR3 loop: CASSLVGGGKDTQYF. The DNA for the CDR3 is TGTGCCAGCAGTTTGGTTGGCGGGGGCAAAGATACGCAGTATTTT.

The chain links TRBV11-1 to TRBJ1-6; tentatively, D is TRBD1 (6 bases). V shed 0 bases and J shed 8 bases, with 11 bases lying between them. Germline loops: CDR1 SGHAT, CDR2 FQDESV (reference sequence). The CDR3 is 15 amino acids. DNA for the CDR3: TGTGCCAGCAGCTTAGCCAGGGGTATTCATTCACCCCTCCACTTT. It is translated as CASSLARGIHSPLHF.

The J gene is TRBJ1-2, the V gene TRBV12-3 or TRBV12-4; the D is unclear. Deletions cut 1 base from V and 8 bases from J, with 11 bases between. This CDR3 is 13 amino acids long. DNA for the CDR3: TGTGCCAGCAGTTTAGGTCAGGTTTGGGGCTACACCTTC. This encodes CASSLGQVWGYTF.

The chain uses TRBV5-4 and TRBJ2-7; 9 bases are a match to TRBD2. The CDR3 spans 15 residues. Germline V lookup: CDR1 SGHNT, CDR2 YYREEE (reference sequence). After removal of 4 bases from V and 4 bases from J, the junction contained 9 bases not matched to a gene. This chain's CDR3 is CASSPEAGGQYEQYF. For the CDR3, the DNA is TGTGCCAGCAGCCCCGAGGCGGGGGGGCAGTACGAGCAGTACTTC.

This chain joins TRBV5-4 and TRBJ2-1; the D gene is possibly TRBD2 (5 bases). Trimming left V 1 base short and J 7 bases short, with 15 bases between. Per germline, CDR1 SGHNT and CDR2 YYREEE (reference sequence). CDR3 length: 15 amino acids. CDR3 residues: CASSLLRTYENEQFF. CDR3 bases: TGTGCCAGCAGCTTGCTCCGGACTTATGAGAATGAGCAGTTCTTC.

The chain is built from TRBV5-6 and TRBJ1-2, with D possibly being TRBD1 (6 bases). Per germline, CDR1 SGHDT and CDR2 YYEEEE. The CDR3 spans 15 residues. V was cut by 0 bases and J by 5 bases, with 14 bases left in between. CDR3 residues: CASSLADRTVYGYTF. CDR3 sequence (DNA): TGTGCCAGCAGCTTGGCTGACAGGACCGTATATGGCTACACCTTC.

The chain employs TRBV9 and TRBJ2-5, with D uncertain. CDR1 and CDR2 from the germline V gene are SGDLS and YYNGEE. V lost 5 bases and J lost 8, with 10 bases in between. The CDR3 has 11 amino acids. As DNA, the CDR3 is TGTGCCAGCAGGGTTCGAGGAACCCAGTACTTC. This translates into CASRVRGTQYF.

The V and J genes are TRBV5-6 and TRBJ2-3; tentative D call: TRBD2 (6 bases). Between the trimmed V and J ends, which lost 3 bases and 0 bases, there was a span of 11 bases. The germline gives CDR1 SGHDT, CDR2 YYEEEE. This CDR3 has 15 amino acids. The chain's CDR3 is CASSSPGLSTDTQYF. As DNA, the CDR3 is TGTGCCAGCAGCTCACCGGGACTCAGCACAGATACGCAGTATTTT. Filled out from reference TRBV5-6 and TRBJ2-3, the complete variable domain reads DAGVTQSPTHLIKTRGQQVTLRCSPKSGHDTVSWYQQALGQGPQFIFQYYEEEERQRGNFPDRFSGHQFPNYSSELNVNALLLGDSALYLCASSSPGLSTDTQYFGPGTRLTVL.

The V call is TRBV3-1 (or the pseudogene TRBV3-2), the J call TRBJ1-1; tentative D call: TRBD1 (6 bases). The germline gives CDR1 LGHDT, CDR2 YNNKEL (reference sequence). This CDR3 is 14 amino acids long. V dropped 5 bases and J dropped 2 bases, with 12 bases sitting between them. The chain's CDR3 is CASSDQGKNTEAFF. In DNA, the CDR3 is TGTGCCAGCAGCGACCAGGGGAAAAACACTGAAGCTTTCTTT.

V and J are TRBV4-3 and TRBJ1-3; no clear D gene. The V and J ends lost 3 bases and 0 bases respectively, with 15 bases between them. This CDR3 region has 17 residues. CDR1 and CDR2 (germline): LGHNA, YSLEER. For the CDR3, the DNA is TGCGCCAGCAGCCAGACAAGAGCGGGGTACTCTGGAAACACCATATATTTT. Its protein is CASSQTRAGYSGNTIYF.

The rearrangement links TRBV30 to TRBJ2-5; D is possibly TRBD2 (8 bases). Germline lookup yields CDR1 GTSNPN and CDR2 SVGIG (reference sequence). Trimming removed 2 bases from V and 2 bases from J, with 15 bases in between. The CDR3 is made up of 15 amino acids. CDR3 sequence (DNA): TGTGCCTGGAGTCGAGGGGGCGGGGGGCAAGAGACCCAGTACTTC. Its protein is CAWSRGGGGQETQYF.

This clone was counted only a few times. The V and J genes are TRBV7-3 and TRBJ2-3, with D maybe TRBD2 (7 bases). V was cut by 5 bases and J by 2 bases, with 11 bases left in between. This CDR3 comprises 14 residues. Germline V gene sequence: CDR1 SGHTA, CDR2 FQGTGA. CDR3: CASSRGASTDTQYF. CDR3 DNA sequence: TGTGCCAGCAGCCGGGGGGCCTCCACAGATACGCAGTATTTT.